The rows below give T cell receptor beta chains drawn from one sample of a study of shared clonotypes between healthy human individuals. This table comes from immunoSEQ multiplex PCR, and its TCRdb copy is limited to in-frame clones, with some not included. The sample holds millions of clones, roughly 91% seen once. Material for sequencing was naive CD8+ T cells from PBMCs. Every receptor here comes from a man between 18 and 35 years old in good health. Some clones in this sample may be carry-over from other donors' samples. Both conserved end residues are part of each CDR3. A D gene is named only where the DNA matches it firmly. Size is stated for part of the rows, as once, few or many counts, or as a class when the clone is expanded.

J gene,clone size,V gene,D gene,CDR3 protein,CDR3 DNA
TRBJ2-1,-,TRBV6-1,TRBD1,CASSAHGTGVDEQFF,TGTGCCAGCAGTGCCCATGGGACAGGGGTGGATGAGCAGTTCTTC
TRBJ2-3,-,TRBV4-3,TRBD2,CASSQTLSREASTDTQYF,TGCGCCAGCAGCCAAACCCTCAGCCGGGAGGCTAGCACAGATACGCAGTATTTT
TRBJ2-7,-,TRBV4-3,-,CASSQSKARAYEQYF,TGCGCCAGCAGCCAGTCCAAGGCGCGAGCCTACGAGCAGTACTTC
TRBJ2-7,-,TRBV9,-,CASSVASGAADEQYF,TGTGCCAGCAGCGTAGCCTCGGGGGCGGCCGACGAGCAGTACTTC
TRBJ1-1,-,TRBV6-5,-,CASRSYRNTEAFF,TGTGCCAGCAGATCATACAGGAACACTGAAGCTTTCTTT
TRBJ2-3,-,TRBV28,TRBD2,CASRLAGITDTQYF,TGTGCCAGCAGACTAGCGGGGATCACAGATACGCAGTATTTT
TRBJ1-5,-,TRBV25-1,-,CASSDTNRLDQPQHF,TGTGCCAGCAGTGATACTAACAGGTTGGATCAGCCCCAGCATTTT
TRBJ2-3,-,TRBV29-1,-,CSVPGLPGALDTQYF,TGCAGCGTTCCTGGGCTCCCGGGGGCCCTAGATACGCAGTATTTT
TRBJ2-7,-,TRBV29-1,-,CSVVNGRSEQYF,TGCAGCGTTGTGAATGGCAGGAGCGAGCAGTACTTC
TRBJ2-7,-,TRBV6-5,-,CASSYEEGGEQYF,TGTGCCAGCAGTTACGAAGAGGGAGGAGAGCAGTACTTC
TRBJ2-7,-,TRBV29-1,TRBD2,CSVESPSGSNEQYF,TGCAGCGTTGAATCGCCTAGCGGGAGCAACGAGCAGTACTTC
TRBJ2-7,once,TRBV27,TRBD2,CASSLWAPVGLAVAYEQYF,TGTGCCAGCAGTTTATGGGCCCCGGTCGGGCTAGCGGTTGCCTACGAGCAGTACTTC
TRBJ2-2,-,TRBV27,-,CASGRGQGRPTGGELFF,TGTGCCAGCGGACGGGGGCAGGGGCGCCCCACGGGCGGGGAGCTGTTTTTT
TRBJ2-5,-,TRBV15,-,CATSSPPGKGNQETQYF,TGTGCCACCAGCAGTCCCCCCGGGAAAGGAAACCAAGAGACCCAGTACTTC
TRBJ2-7,once,TRBV10-3,-,CAISEPLTYEQYF,TGTGCCATCAGTGAACCGCTGACCTACGAGCAGTACTTC
TRBJ1-1,-,TRBV4-1,TRBD1,CASSQAARTGLNTEAFF,TGCGCCAGCAGCCAAGCGGCGAGGACAGGCCTGAACACTGAAGCTTTCTTT
TRBJ2-7,-,TRBV27,TRBD2,CASSHLPRTSFHEQYF,TGTGCCAGCAGCCATCTACCACGGACTAGTTTCCACGAGCAGTACTTC
TRBJ2-4,-,TRBV27,-,CASSSRDLTFNIQYF,TGTGCCAGCAGTTCAAGGGACCTCACTTTTAACATTCAGTACTTC
TRBJ2-6,-,TRBV27,-,CASSLQGLLSGANVLTF,TGTGCCAGCAGCTTACAGGGTCTCCTCTCTGGGGCCAACGTCCTGACTTTC
TRBJ2-1,-,TRBV9,TRBD1,CASSTGQGPYNEQFF,TGTGCCAGCAGCACCGGACAGGGGCCGTACAATGAGCAGTTCTTC
TRBJ2-1,-,TRBV15,-,CATSSRDNYNEQFF,TGTGCCACCAGCAGCCGGGACAATTACAATGAGCAGTTCTTC
TRBJ2-5,-,TRBV4-1,TRBD2,CASSPQPGLVFGQETQYF,TGCGCCAGCAGCCCACAACCCGGACTAGTTTTCGGGCAAGAGACCCAGTACTTC
TRBJ1-5,once,TRBV4-3,TRBD1,CASSQYTGTGDWGDQPQHF,TGCGCCAGCAGCCAATACACCGGGACAGGTGACTGGGGGGATCAGCCCCAGCATTTT
TRBJ2-7,-,TRBV11-3,TRBD2,CASSSGGHEQYF,TGTGCCAGCAGCTCGGGGGGTCACGAGCAGTACTTC
TRBJ2-7,-,TRBV13,TRBD2,CASNQRLAGYEQYF,TGTGCCAGCAACCAAAGACTAGCGGGTTACGAGCAGTACTTC
TRBJ1-1,few,TRBV28,-,CASSTMVGGDTEAFF,TGTGCCAGCAGTACCATGGTTGGTGGGGACACTGAAGCTTTCTTT
TRBJ2-7,-,TRBV4-3,-,CASSQVRSSYEQYF,TGCGCCAGCAGCCAAGTACGGTCCTCCTACGAGCAGTACTTC
TRBJ2-2,-,TRBV27,-,CASSLYLERTGELFF,TGTGCCAGCAGTTTATACCTAGAGCGCACCGGGGAGCTGTTTTTT
TRBJ2-1,-,TRBV2,TRBD1,CANNPGQGDNEQFF,TGTGCCAATAACCCGGGACAGGGTGACAATGAGCAGTTCTTC
TRBJ2-7,-,TRBV15,-,CATSRGVGSSYEQYF,TGTGCCACCAGCAGAGGGGTAGGGAGCTCCTACGAGCAGTACTTC